Sequencing of this T cell receptor beta chain was carried out in a study of shared clonotypes between healthy human individuals. The overall study: Each donor's CD8 memory used one plate, CD8 naive two, each CD4 subset three. Study outcomes and limitations: Of the naive CD4 clonotypes, around 5.2% were shared across a few donors.

Sequenced by immunoSEQ multiplex PCR; TCRdb stores in-frame clones only, minus some. The sample carries approximately 2,300,000 clones, 85% to 95% recorded once. As for this clone: Its antigen is still unknown.

Naive CD45RA+ and memory CD45RA-negative subsets were split from CD4+ cells. The specimen was naive CD4+ T cells from PBMCs. Specified subset: CD45RA+ positively selected. This receptor was taken from a man younger than 35 in good health. Some clones in this sample may be carry-over from other donors' samples.

This chain's CDR3 is CASSRGGQETQYF. CDR3 bases: TGTGCCAGCAGCCGGGGGGGTCAAGAGACCCAGTACTTC. The chain joins TRBV14 to TRBJ2-5; TRBD2 matches at 7 bases. Germline V gene lookup returns CDR1 SGHDN and CDR2 FVKESK. The V gene end was trimmed by 4 bases and the J gene end by 2 bases; junction bases not matched to a gene: 1. CDR3 length: 13 residues.